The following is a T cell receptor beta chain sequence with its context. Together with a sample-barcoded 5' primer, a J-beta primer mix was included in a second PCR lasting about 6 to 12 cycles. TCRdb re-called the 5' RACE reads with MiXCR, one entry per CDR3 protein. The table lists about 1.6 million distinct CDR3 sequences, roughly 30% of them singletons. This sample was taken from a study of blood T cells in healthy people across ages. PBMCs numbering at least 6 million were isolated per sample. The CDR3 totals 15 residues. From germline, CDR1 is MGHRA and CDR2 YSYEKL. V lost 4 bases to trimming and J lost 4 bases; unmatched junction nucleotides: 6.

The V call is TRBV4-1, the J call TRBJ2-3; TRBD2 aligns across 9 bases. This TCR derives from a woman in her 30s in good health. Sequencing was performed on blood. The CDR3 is CASSPRGGGADTQYF. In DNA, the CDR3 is TGCGCCAGCAGCCCGCGGGGGGGCGGGGCAGATACGCAGTATTTT.